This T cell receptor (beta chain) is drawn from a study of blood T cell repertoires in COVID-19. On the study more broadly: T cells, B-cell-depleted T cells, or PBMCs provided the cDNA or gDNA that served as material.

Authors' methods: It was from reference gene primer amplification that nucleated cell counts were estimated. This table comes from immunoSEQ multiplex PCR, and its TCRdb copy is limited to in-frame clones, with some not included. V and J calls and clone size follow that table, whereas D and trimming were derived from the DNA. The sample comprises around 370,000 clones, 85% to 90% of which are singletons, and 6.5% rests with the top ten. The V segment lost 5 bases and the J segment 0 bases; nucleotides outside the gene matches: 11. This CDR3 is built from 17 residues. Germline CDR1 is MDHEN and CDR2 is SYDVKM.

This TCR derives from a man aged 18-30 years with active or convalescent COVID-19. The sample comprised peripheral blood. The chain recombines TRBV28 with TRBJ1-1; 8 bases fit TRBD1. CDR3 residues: CASSPPRGLIMNTEAFF. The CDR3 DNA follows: TGTGCCAGCAGTCCGCCCAGGGGGCTAATTATGAACACTGAAGCTTTCTTT.